Below, one TCR beta chain is given with its context. This clone has more than one count but fewer than ten. Its antigen has not been determined. Base qualities are missing; no much larger clone stands one base away. Library method: the immunoSEQ multiplex PCR assay. For the multiplex PCR, a mixture combining 60 forward primers for TCR Vbeta segments and 13 reverse primers for TCR Jbeta segments was used. Amplification of the CDR3 region of rearranged TCR beta genes was performed with a multiplex PCR assay on genomic DNA. Amplified TCR beta libraries were sequenced as 87-base-pair reads on the Illumina HiSeq System. The study's processing was this. A later analysis tallied approximately 87 million unique TCR beta chains across the 660 or so repertoires, and about 10 million of those chains were shared by two or more donors. A nearest-neighbor algorithm error-corrected the raw reads and collapsed the reads into unique sequences, merging closely related sequences to remove PCR and sequencing errors. Alignment of CDR3 sequences to IMGT reference sequences was used to assign V, D and J gene segments. Each retained sequence needed at least a six-nucleotide match to both a V gene segment and a J gene segment. A rearrangement was called productive if the CDR3 had no stop codons and remained in frame with V and J, and every other rearrangement was called non-productive. Following IMGT convention, CDR3 was defined as the stretch from the second conserved V-encoded cysteine to the conserved J-encoded phenylalanine. The earlier analysis of about 610 of the donors excluded any sequence lacking an unambiguous match to a single V gene segment. In an earlier analysis of some 590 of the donors, V segments were called functional above 56.7% productive rearrangements and were called segregating when the between-donor standard deviation exceeded 5%. A statistical classification framework was built for diagnosing cytomegalovirus status from the catalog of TCR beta chain sequences. V and J gene assignment, in a later analysis, came from comparing TCR nucleotide sequences with IMGT/GENE-DB human TR gene sequences. The TCRdist pipeline was used in a later analysis to assign CDR3 sequences and most-parsimonious VDJ recombination scenarios. In a later analysis, each TCR beta chain was defined by its CDR3 amino acid sequence together with its V-gene family, and reads lacking a unique V-gene family were excluded. In a later analysis, 550 to 650 highly shared, low-generation-probability nucleotide sequences were removed to address suspected cross-contamination and a sequencing artifact. A later analysis calculated a clonal expansion index for each public chain from normalized within-repertoire ranks of inferred template counts. In a later analysis, generation probabilities were computed with a VDJ recombination model fitted to out-of-frame rearrangements, and the resulting probabilities were checked against IGoR. In a later analysis, hypergeometric tests were used to score TCR-TCR, TCR-HLA and TCR-CMV co-occurrence, with a repertoire-size bias correction applied to TCR pairs. To estimate false discovery rates, a later analysis permuted the HLA or CMV assignments 20 times. In a later analysis, co-occurring TCRs were grouped with DBSCAN, and TCRdist sequence similarity was added when clustering was performed within HLA-allele-positive subsets. Repertoires with fewer than 30,000 or more than 120,000 public chains, plus five repertoires with anomalous nucleotide sharing, were excluded from co-occurrence clustering. TCRdb re-hosts the immuneACCESS table, in-frame sequences only. Its copies lack some clones; in the studies checked, an unresolved V gene accounts for under half of them, and the cause for the rest is not known. D and trimming come from the DNA, and the V and J calls and clone size come from that table. In this sample the table shows some 100,000 clones, more than 65% of which occur a single time. The biggest ten clones account for less than 1.5% of the sample.

The cohort consisted of 650 to 700 healthy bone marrow donors. At the time of sampling, every cohort member was nominally healthy, though immune exposures that went unrecorded were likely present. The donor was CMV seronegative and was included in the group of a few hundred seronegative cohort members. Each donor provided a peripheral blood sample, and peripheral blood mononuclear cells were used for TCR beta sequencing. The Qiagen DNeasy Blood Extraction Kit was used to extract genomic DNA from the blood cell samples. Cut back by 0 bases and 2 bases, the V and J ends lie 12 bases apart. From the germline V gene (reference sequence), CDR1 is SGHKS and CDR2 is YYEKEE. The CDR3 sequence holds 15 residues, the cysteine and phenylalanine included. Here the CDR3 DNA is all that survives: 45 bases in frame from base 1. This sample is part of a study of cytomegalovirus exposure and HLA in healthy donors (dated by TCRdb to about 2017). Regarding the complete study: An earlier analysis of approximately 640 of the donors reported 250 to 300 Gb of sequence data and around 120 million unique TCR beta sequences from some 180 million T cells. An early release that covered approximately 600 HLA-typed donors contained approximately 300 gigabases of sequencing data and 85 million to 100 million unique TCR sequences. The genetic ancestry cluster associated with self-reported Caucasian donors included roughly four fifths of the approximately 430 genotyped donors. The study was designed to test whether signatures of past pathogen exposure could be identified by cataloging public T cell receptors. The study used immunosequencing to profile the T cell repertoires of 666 subjects and linked those repertoires to cytomegalovirus serostatus. In addition to the first cohort of 666 subjects, a separate validation cohort of under 150 different subjects was used. To predict cytomegalovirus infection status, the study brought together high-throughput TCR immunosequencing, statistical association of individual TCRs with disease status, and machine learning. In a later analysis, previously published TCR beta repertoires from several hundred donors were re-analyzed and high-resolution HLA genotyping was added so that TCR occurrence patterns could be studied. In the later analysis, no new phenotypic data were used to find candidate immune exposures; instead, reliance was placed on TCR beta sequences and their occurrence across donors. An earlier analysis of some 500 of the donors used high-throughput TCR beta sequencing to judge whether each TCR beta V gene segment behaved as functional or pseudogenic. Donor age, sex, ethnicity and CMV serostatus were collected together with the repertoire data. A later genetic analysis used genome-wide SNP genotypes for about 65% of the roughly 670 donors, treating that subset as a discovery cohort. Every discovery cohort repertoire had been produced on one sequencing platform. Class I and class II HLA loci were covered by the typing at four-digit resolution. Typing coverage varied by locus: roughly 620-630 donors for A, B, C, DRB1 and DQB1; 522 for DQA1; some 610 for DPA1; 450 to 480 for DPB1. Because of strong linkage in the cohort, five DR-DQ haplotypes were treated as single units for association and clustering. Among some 400 genotyped donors of the cohort, an average of 235,054 unique TCR beta nucleotide sequences were sequenced per donor, about a sixth of them non-productive.

Results and caveats for the whole study, not just this receptor: Because counts were too low, fewer than 20 rarely observed V segments, including chromosome 9 orphons, were excluded from the earlier analysis of around 640 of the donors. A further reported finding was that TCR beta sequences accurately predicted the HLA-A and HLA-B alleles for most subjects in the first cohort. It was suggested by the authors that the approach could potentially be generalized to other disease states and immunological phenotypes. The only immune exposure information available for the cohort was CMV serostatus. In a later analysis, most CMV-associated TCR beta chains were found to appear HLA-restricted, with HLA associations seemingly driven largely by CMV exposure. An association between a missense DCLRE1C variant and V-gene and J-gene trimming of TCR beta chains was found in a later genetic analysis and replicated in an independent cohort. In a later analysis, HLA-associated TCR beta chains were found to be more clonally expanded and to have lower generation probabilities than equally common non-associated chains. According to a later genetic analysis, donors in an Asian-associated ancestry cluster had fewer N-insertions in productive TCRs than the roughly 700-donor mean. In vitro tests confirmed that a few of the cytomegalovirus-associated TCR beta chains recognize cytomegalovirus antigens. Sequencing depth was assumed to be roughly uniform across donors in the presence/absence analyses, though that assumption may not hold. A total of roughly 160 TCR beta chains were listed by the study as associated with cytomegalovirus. Several of the top co-occurrence clusters appeared to be linked to parvovirus B19, influenza, CMV and Epstein-Barr virus, according to a later analysis. When HLA alleles, especially DR and DQ, strongly co-occurred, TCR associations were difficult to assign to individual alleles. In this cohort, only TCR beta chains were sequenced, and detectable features were limited by the absence of alpha or paired-chain data. While some public TCRs were present in many individuals, most TCR sequences turned up only very rarely across donors. Linkage disequilibrium might explain the correlated functional status among segregating V segments, but an unknown experimental factor could not be excluded. Specific HLA alleles were associated with 16,951 TCR beta sequences at a false discovery rate of 0.05 in a later analysis. A group of highly shared sequence variants was considered likely to be a technical artifact of the sequencing pipeline. In a later analysis, TCR association rates were found to vary across HLA loci, with the most associated TCRs seen for DRB1 alleles and the fewest for HLA-C alleles. The 87-base-pair reads could not distinguish some IMGT-functional V segments, including TRBV6-2 and TRBV6-3, so those segments were excluded. Because some donors lacked HLA typing at each locus, the association tests relied only on the typed subset. Broadly in line with IMGT annotations, most TCR beta V segments showed up in productive rearrangements about 87% or about 30% of the time in an earlier analysis of 587 of the donors. In both the original and validation cohorts, the classifier was reported to diagnose cytomegalovirus status with high specificity and sensitivity.

Sequencing was carried out using PBMCs. The sequence was collected from a woman aged 18 to 35 in good health and CMV-seronegative. The sequence links TRBV5-5 to TRBJ2-7, with TRBD1 tentatively as D gene (7 bases match). The nucleotide sequence reads as follows: TGTGCCAGCAGCTTGGATCCAGGGGGGCCCTACGAGCAGTACTTC. Its protein product is CASSLDPGGPYEQYF.